Detailed here is one T cell receptor (beta chain). Its antigen is not identified. This CDR3 region has 14 residues. Germline trimming cut 7 bases from V and 6 bases from J; bases unmatched to any gene: 8. Germline V lookup: CDR1 LNHDA, CDR2 SQIVND (reference sequence). This record belongs to a study of response to subunit inactivated influenza vaccine. Study conclusions and caveats: Authors suggested seasonal influenza vaccinations each recruit few new T cells.

TCRdb reprocessed the RT-PCR reads via MiXCR and lists one record per CDR3 protein. The table lists around 470,000 distinct CDR3 sequences, approximately 7.7% of them singletons. V and J are TRBV19 and TRBJ1-5, with 8 positions matching TRBD1. This TCR was sampled from a man aged 45-69 years who received an inactivated influenza vaccine. The sequences come from PBMCs from blood, collected around 25 months after vaccination. The CDR3 DNA sequence: TGTGCCAGTACCCGGCCAGGGGGCTTTCAGCCCCAGCATTTT. It specifies CASTRPGGFQPQHF.